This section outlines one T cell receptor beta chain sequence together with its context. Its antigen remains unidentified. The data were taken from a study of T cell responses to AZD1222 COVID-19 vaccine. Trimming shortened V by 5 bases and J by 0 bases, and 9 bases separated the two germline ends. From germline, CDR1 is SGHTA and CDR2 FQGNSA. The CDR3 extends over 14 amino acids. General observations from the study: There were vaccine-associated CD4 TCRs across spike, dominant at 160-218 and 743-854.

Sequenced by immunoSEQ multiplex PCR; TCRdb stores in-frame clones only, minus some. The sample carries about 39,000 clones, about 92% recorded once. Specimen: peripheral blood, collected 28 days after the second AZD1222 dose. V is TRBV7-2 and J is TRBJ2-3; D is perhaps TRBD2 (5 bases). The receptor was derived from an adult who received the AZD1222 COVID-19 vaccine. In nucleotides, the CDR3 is TGTGCCAGCAGCGTCCGGGGAAGCACAGATACGCAGTATTTT. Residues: CASSVRGSTDTQYF.